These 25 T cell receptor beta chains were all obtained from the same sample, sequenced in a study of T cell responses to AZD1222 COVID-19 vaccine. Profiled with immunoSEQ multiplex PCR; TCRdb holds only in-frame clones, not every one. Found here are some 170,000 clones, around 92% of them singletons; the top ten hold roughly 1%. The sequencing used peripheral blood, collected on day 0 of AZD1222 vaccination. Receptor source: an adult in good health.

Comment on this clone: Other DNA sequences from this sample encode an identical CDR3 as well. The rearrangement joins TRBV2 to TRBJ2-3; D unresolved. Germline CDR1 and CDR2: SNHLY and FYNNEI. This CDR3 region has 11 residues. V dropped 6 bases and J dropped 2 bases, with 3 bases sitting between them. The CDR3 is CASSTTDTQYF. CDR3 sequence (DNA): TGTGCCAGCAGCACCACAGATACGCAGTATTTT.

CDR3 DNA: TGTGCCAGCAGGACCACAGGGTCCGAGCAGTACTTC. This gives the protein CASRTTGSEQYF. This chain links TRBV2 with TRBJ2-7; tentatively, D is TRBD1 (6 bases). CDR1 SNHLY and CDR2 FYNNEI come from the germline V gene. The CDR3 runs to 12 residues. The V gene lost 6 bases and the J gene lost 6 bases, with 12 bases spanning the gap.

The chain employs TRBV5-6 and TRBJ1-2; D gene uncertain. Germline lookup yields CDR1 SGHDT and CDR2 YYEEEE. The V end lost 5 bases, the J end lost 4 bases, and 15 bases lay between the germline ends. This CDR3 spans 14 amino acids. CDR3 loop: CASSPGFEGYGYTF. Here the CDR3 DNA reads TGTGCCAGCAGTCCGGGGTTCGAGGGCTATGGCTACACCTTC.

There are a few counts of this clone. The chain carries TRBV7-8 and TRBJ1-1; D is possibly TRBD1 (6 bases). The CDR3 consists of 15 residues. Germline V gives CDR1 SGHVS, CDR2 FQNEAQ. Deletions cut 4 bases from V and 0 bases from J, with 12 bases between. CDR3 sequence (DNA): TGTGCCAGCAGCTCTGTAGGACAGATGAACACTGAAGCTTTCTTT. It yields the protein CASSSVGQMNTEAFF.

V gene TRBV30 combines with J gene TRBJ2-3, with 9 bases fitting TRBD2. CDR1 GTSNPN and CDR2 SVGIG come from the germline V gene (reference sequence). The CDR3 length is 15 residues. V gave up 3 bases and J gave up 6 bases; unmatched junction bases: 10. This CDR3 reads CAWSWAGGPVDTQYF. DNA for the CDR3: TGTGCCTGGAGCTGGGCGGGGGGGCCTGTCGATACGCAGTATTTT.

This chain's CDR3 is CASSSRGGETQYF. CDR3 DNA: TGTGCCAGCAGCTCCCGGGGCGGAGAGACCCAGTACTTC. This chain links TRBV9 with TRBJ2-5, with D tentatively TRBD1 or TRBD2 (5 bases each). The CDR3 runs 13 residues. CDR1 SGDLS and CDR2 YYNGEE come from the germline V gene. V lost 4 bases and J lost 4, with 11 bases in between.

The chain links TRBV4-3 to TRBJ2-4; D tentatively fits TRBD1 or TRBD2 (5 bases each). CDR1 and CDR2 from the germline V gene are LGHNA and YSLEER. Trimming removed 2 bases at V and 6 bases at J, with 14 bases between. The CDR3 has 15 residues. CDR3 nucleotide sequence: TGCGCCAGCAGCCAATCCTTTGGGACGGGAAACATTCAGTACTTC. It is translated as CASSQSFGTGNIQYF.

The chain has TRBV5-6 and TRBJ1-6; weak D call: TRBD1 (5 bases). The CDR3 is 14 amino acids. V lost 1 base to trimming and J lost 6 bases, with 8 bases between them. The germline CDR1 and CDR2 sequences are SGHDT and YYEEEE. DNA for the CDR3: TGTGCCAGCAGCTTGACCGGGGGTAATTCACCCCTCCACTTT. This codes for CASSLTGGNSPLHF.

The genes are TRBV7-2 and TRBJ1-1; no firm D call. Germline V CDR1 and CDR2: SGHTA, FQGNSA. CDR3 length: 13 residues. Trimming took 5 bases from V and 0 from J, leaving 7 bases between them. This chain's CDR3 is CASSRVVNTEAFF. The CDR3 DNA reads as TGTGCCAGCAGCCGAGTAGTGAACACTGAAGCTTTCTTT.

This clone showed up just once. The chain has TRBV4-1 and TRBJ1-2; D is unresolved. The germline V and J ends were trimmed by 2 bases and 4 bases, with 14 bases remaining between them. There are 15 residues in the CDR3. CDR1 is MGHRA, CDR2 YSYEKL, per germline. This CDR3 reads CASSQIVGVIYGYTF. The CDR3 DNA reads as TGCGCCAGCAGCCAAATAGTAGGAGTGATCTATGGCTACACCTTC.

This chain's CDR3 is CASSLLGQGSSGNTIYF. The CDR3 DNA is TGCGCCAGCAGCCTACTCGGACAGGGGAGCTCTGGAAACACCATATATTTT. The gene calls are TRBV4-1 and TRBJ1-3; TRBD1 matches 9 bases. The CDR3 is made up of 17 amino acids. Trimming took 4 bases from V and 0 from J; bases not matched to a gene: 7. The germline V gene has CDR1 MGHRA and CDR2 YSYEKL.

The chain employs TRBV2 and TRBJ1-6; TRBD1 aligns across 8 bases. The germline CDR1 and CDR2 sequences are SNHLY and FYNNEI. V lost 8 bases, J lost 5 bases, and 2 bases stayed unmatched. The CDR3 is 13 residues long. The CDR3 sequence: CASRDRNNSPLHF. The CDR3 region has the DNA TGTGCCAGCCGGGACAGGAATAATTCACCCCTCCACTTT. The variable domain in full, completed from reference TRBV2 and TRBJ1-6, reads EPEVTQTPSHQVTQMGQEVILRCVPISNHLYFYWYRQILGQKVEFLVSFYNNEISEKSEIFDDQFSVERPDGSNFTLKIRSTKLEDSAMYFCASRDRNNSPLHFGNGTRLTVT.

The CDR3 sequence is CASTGGWGTEAFF. In DNA, the CDR3 is TGTGCCAGCACGGGAGGATGGGGCACTGAAGCTTTCTTT. This chain joins TRBV6-5 and TRBJ1-1; unclear D gene. The germline CDR1 and CDR2 sequences are MNHEY and SVGAGI. This CDR3 comprises 13 residues. V lost 7 bases and J 4 bases, leaving 13 bases between the germline ends.

The CDR3 nucleotides are TGTGCCAGCAGCGAGAGACAGGGGGTGTTTAATGAAAAACTGTTTTTT. It translates to CASSERQGVFNEKLFF. The chain employs TRBV7-2 and TRBJ1-4; TRBD1 matches 9 bases. The CDR3 consists of 16 residues. The germline CDR1 and CDR2 sequences are SGHTA and FQGNSA. J was trimmed by 4 bases and V by 5 bases; bases with no gene match: 8.

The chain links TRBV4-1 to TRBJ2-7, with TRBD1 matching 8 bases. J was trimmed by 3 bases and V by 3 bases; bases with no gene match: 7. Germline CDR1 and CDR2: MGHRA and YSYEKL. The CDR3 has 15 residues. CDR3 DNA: TGCGCCAGCAGCCATCCGACAGGGGTGGGCTACGAGCAGTACTTC. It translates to CASSHPTGVGYEQYF.

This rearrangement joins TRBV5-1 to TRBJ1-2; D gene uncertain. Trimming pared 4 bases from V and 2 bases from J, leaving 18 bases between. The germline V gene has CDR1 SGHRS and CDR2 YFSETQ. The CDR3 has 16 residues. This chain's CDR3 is CASSPSYSVRNYGYTF. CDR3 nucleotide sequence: TGCGCCAGCAGCCCGTCCTACTCTGTTAGAAACTATGGCTACACCTTC.

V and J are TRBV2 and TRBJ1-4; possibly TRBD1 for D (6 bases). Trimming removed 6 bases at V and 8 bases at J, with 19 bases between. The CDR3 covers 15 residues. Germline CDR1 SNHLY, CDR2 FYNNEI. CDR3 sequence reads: CASRGSQGIEEKLFF. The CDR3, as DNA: TGTGCCAGCAGAGGCTCACAGGGTATAGAAGAAAAACTGTTTTTT.

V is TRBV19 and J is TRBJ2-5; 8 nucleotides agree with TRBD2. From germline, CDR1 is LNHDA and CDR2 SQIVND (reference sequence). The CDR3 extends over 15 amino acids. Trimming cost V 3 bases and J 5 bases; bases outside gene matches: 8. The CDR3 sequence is CASSIPGGGRETQYF. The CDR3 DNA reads TGTGCCAGTAGTATCCCTGGCGGGGGGCGGGAGACCCAGTACTTC.

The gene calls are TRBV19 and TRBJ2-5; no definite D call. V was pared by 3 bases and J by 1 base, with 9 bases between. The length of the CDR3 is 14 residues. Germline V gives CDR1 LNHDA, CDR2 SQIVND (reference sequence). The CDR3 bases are TGTGCCAGTAGTATTGGGCGACGCCAAGAGACCCAGTACTTC. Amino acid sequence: CASSIGRRQETQYF.

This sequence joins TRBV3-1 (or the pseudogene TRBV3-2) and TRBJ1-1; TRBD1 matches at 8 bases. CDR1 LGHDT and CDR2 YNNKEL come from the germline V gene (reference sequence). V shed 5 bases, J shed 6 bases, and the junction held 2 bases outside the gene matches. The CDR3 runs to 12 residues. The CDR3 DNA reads TGTGCCAGCAGCGCGGACAGGGCTGAAGCTTTCTTT. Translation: CASSADRAEAFF.

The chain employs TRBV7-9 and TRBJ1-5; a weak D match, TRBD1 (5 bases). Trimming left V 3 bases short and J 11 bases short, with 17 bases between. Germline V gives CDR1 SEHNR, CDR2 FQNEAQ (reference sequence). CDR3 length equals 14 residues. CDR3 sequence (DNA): TGTGCCAGCAGCTTGGCCAATCAGGGCGGAACCCAGCATTTT. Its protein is CASSLANQGGTQHF.

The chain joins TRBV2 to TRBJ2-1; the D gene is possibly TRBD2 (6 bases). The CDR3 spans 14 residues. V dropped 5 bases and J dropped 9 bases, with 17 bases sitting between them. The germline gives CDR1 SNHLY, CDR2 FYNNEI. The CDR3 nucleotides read TGTGCCAGCAGTTTGGACACCGGCGGGGTTGAGCAGTTCTTC. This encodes CASSLDTGGVEQFF. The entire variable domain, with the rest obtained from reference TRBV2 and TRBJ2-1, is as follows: EPEVTQTPSHQVTQMGQEVILRCVPISNHLYFYWYRQILGQKVEFLVSFYNNEISEKSEIFDDQFSVERPDGSNFTLKIRSTKLEDSAMYFCASSLDTGGVEQFFGPGTRLTVL.

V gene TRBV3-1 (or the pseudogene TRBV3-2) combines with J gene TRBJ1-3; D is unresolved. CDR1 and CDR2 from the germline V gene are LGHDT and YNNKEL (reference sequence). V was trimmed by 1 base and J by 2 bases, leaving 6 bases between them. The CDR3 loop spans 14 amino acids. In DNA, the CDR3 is TGTGCCAGCAGCCAAGTTTTCCCTGGAAACACCATATATTTT. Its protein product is CASSQVFPGNTIYF.

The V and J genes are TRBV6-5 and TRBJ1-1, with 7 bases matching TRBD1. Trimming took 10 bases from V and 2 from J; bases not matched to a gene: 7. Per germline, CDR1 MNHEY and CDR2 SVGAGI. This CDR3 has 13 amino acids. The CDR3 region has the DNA TGTGCCACGAAAGGGACAGTTAACACTGAAGCTTTCTTT. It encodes CATKGTVNTEAFF.

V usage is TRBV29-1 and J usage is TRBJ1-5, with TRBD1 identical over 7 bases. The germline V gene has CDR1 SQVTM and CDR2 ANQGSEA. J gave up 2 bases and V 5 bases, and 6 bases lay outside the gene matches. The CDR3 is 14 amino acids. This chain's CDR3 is CSVITGEGNQPQHF. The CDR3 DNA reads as TGCAGCGTTATAACAGGGGAAGGCAATCAGCCCCAGCATTTT.